The next 8 T cell receptor beta chains were all read from a single sample in a study of OX40 agonist ivuxolimab in advanced cancers. Only in-frame clones appear in the TCRdb table, and some are missing; sequencing was by immunoSEQ multiplex PCR. This sample carries approximately 60,000 clones, 80% to 90% of them seen once, and the ten largest clones take more than 8%. The sample in question was CD4+ or CD8+ T cells sorted from blood, obtained in a trial of the OX40 agonist ivuxolimab. Receptors originate from an adult with an advanced solid tumor such as melanoma, head and neck, liver or kidney cancer.

CDR3 bases: TGCAGCGTTGATACCTACAATACGCAGTATTTT. Translating it yields CSVDTYNTQYF. The V and J genes are TRBV29-1 and TRBJ2-3; D call uncertain. Germline V gene lookup returns CDR1 SQVTM and CDR2 ANQGSEA. Trimming removed 3 bases at V and 7 bases at J, with 8 bases between. This CDR3 comprises 11 residues.

This chain connects TRBV9 to TRBJ2-1, with D perhaps TRBD2 (6 bases). Trimming took 3 bases from V and 10 from J, leaving 17 bases between them. The CDR3 is made up of 14 amino acids. Germline V CDR1 and CDR2: SGDLS, YYNGEE. The chain's CDR3 is CASSDLGLSGEQFF. CDR3 bases: TGTGCCAGCAGCGACTTGGGACTCTCGGGCGAGCAGTTCTTC.

In DNA, the CDR3 is TGCGCCAGCAGCTTGGAGCCTACGGGCACCGGGGGGACTGAAGCTTTCTTT. It specifies CASSLEPTGTGGTEAFF. The V call is TRBV5-1, the J call TRBJ1-1; the D gene is possibly TRBD1 (5 bases). This CDR3 comprises 17 residues. Germline V CDR1 and CDR2: SGHRS, YFSETQ. Between the trimmed V and J ends, which lost 0 bases and 5 bases, there was a span of 20 bases.

The chain carries TRBV28 and TRBJ1-5, with no clear D. The CDR3 has 12 residues. The V end lost 4 bases, the J end lost 4 bases, and 5 bases lay between the germline ends. Germline values: CDR1 MDHEN, CDR2 SYDVKM. The CDR3 DNA follows: TGTGCCAGCAGTTCGCCGAATCAGCCCCAGCATTTT. Translation: CASSSPNQPQHF.

The chain combines TRBV19 with TRBJ1-3; no firm D call. Germline CDR1 LNHDA, CDR2 SQIVND (reference sequence). The germline V and J ends were trimmed by 4 bases and 4 bases, with 8 bases remaining between them. The CDR3 is 13 residues long. CDR3: CASSRGGGNTIYF. The DNA for the CDR3 is TGTGCCAGTAGTAGGGGAGGAGGAAACACCATATATTTT.

The chain combines TRBV6-6 with TRBJ2-7, with D possibly matching TRBD1 (6 bases). The CDR3 spans 15 residues. Germline CDR1 and CDR2: MNHNY and SVGAGI (reference sequence). V lost 4 bases to trimming and J lost 6 bases, with 19 bases between them. The CDR3 region is CASSFDARDISEQYF. The CDR3 DNA sequence: TGTGCCAGCAGTTTCGACGCTAGGGACATTTCCGAGCAGTACTTC.

The J gene is TRBJ1-2, the V gene TRBV9; no clear D. Germline CDR1 SGDLS, CDR2 YYNGEE. V was clipped by 0 bases and J by 7 bases, with 16 bases between them. The CDR3 is 15 residues long. The CDR3 DNA is TGTGCCAGCAGCGTAGACGAAGGGAAAGTAGCTGGCTACACCTTC. It encodes CASSVDEGKVAGYTF.

This clone was counted a single time. V gene TRBV7-9 combines with J gene TRBJ2-7; D may be TRBD1 (6 bases). The V end lost 5 bases, the J end lost 3 bases, and 23 bases lay between the germline ends. This CDR3 contains 17 residues. The V gene's germline CDR1 is SEHNR and CDR2 FQNEAQ (reference sequence). The CDR3 region is CASSPPFEGDPFYEQYF. CDR3 in DNA: TGTGCCAGCAGCCCCCCTTTTGAGGGGGATCCGTTCTACGAGCAGTACTTC.